The rows below give T cell receptor beta chains drawn from one sample of a study of blood T cell repertoires in COVID-19. Sequencing used immunoSEQ multiplex PCR; TCRdb keeps in-frame clones, though not all of them. The sample contains about 110,000 clones, about nine tenths of which appear only once. Sequencing used peripheral blood. Source of these receptors: a human donor in a cohort sampled during active COVID-19. CDR3s include the opening cysteine and the closing phenylalanine or tryptophan. The order of the fields is D gene, V gene, J gene, clone size, CDR3 protein, CDR3 DNA. A D gene is named only where the DNA matches it firmly. Part of the rows lack a size; the others show once, few, many or a class for expanded clones.

d_call: NA; v_call: TRBV5-1; j_call: TRBJ2-7; clone_size: NA; cdr3_aa: CASSYRDTNPYEQYF; cdr3_nt: TGCGCCAGCAGCTACCGGGACACCAACCCCTACGAGCAGTACTTC
d_call: NA; v_call: TRBV11-2; j_call: TRBJ1-1; clone_size: NA; cdr3_aa: CASSLTGGSLDTEAFF; cdr3_nt: TGTGCCAGCAGCTTAACGGGGGGGTCTTTGGACACTGAAGCTTTCTTT
d_call: TRBD1; v_call: TRBV4-2; j_call: TRBJ2-7; clone_size: NA; cdr3_aa: CASSPEDRGTYEQYF; cdr3_nt: TGTGCCAGCAGCCCGGAGGACAGGGGCACCTACGAGCAGTACTTC
d_call: TRBD1; v_call: TRBV28; j_call: TRBJ1-5; clone_size: NA; cdr3_aa: CASSLNRGSNQPQHF; cdr3_nt: TGTGCCAGCAGTCTCAACAGGGGAAGCAATCAGCCCCAGCATTTT
d_call: NA; v_call: TRBV11-2; j_call: TRBJ2-7; clone_size: once; cdr3_aa: CASSLAGARLEQYF; cdr3_nt: TGTGCCAGCAGCTTAGCGGGAGCAAGGTTAGAGCAGTACTTC
d_call: TRBD1; v_call: TRBV28; j_call: TRBJ1-2; clone_size: once; cdr3_aa: CASSTGQGRGGYTF; cdr3_nt: TGTGCCAGCAGTACCGGACAGGGGCGGGGTGGCTACACCTTC
d_call: NA; v_call: TRBV12-3/TRBV12-4; j_call: TRBJ2-1; clone_size: NA; cdr3_aa: CASSDLALNEQFF; cdr3_nt: TGTGCCAGCAGCGATCTAGCGCTAAACGAGCAGTTCTTC
d_call: NA; v_call: TRBV7-3; j_call: TRBJ2-3; clone_size: NA; cdr3_aa: CASSLRGASSDTQYF; cdr3_nt: TGTGCCAGCAGCTTACGGGGGGCTAGCTCAGATACGCAGTATTTT
d_call: NA; v_call: TRBV5-1; j_call: TRBJ2-2; clone_size: NA; cdr3_aa: CASSPAGVRGGELFF; cdr3_nt: TGCGCCAGCAGCCCTGCTGGAGTTCGTGGCGGGGAGCTGTTTTTT
d_call: NA; v_call: TRBV28; j_call: TRBJ1-5; clone_size: few; cdr3_aa: CASSPGQLISPQHF; cdr3_nt: TGTGCCAGCAGTCCAGGACAGCTCATCAGCCCCCAGCATTTT